Shown below are 6 T cell receptor beta chains from a single sample sequenced in a study of OX40 agonist ivuxolimab in advanced cancers. Profiled with immunoSEQ multiplex PCR; TCRdb holds only in-frame clones, not every one. The data contain 90,000 to 100,000 clones, 95% to 96% of them singletons. Source: CD4+ or CD8+ T cells sorted from blood, taken in a trial of the OX40 agonist ivuxolimab. Receptors were obtained from an adult with an advanced solid tumor such as melanoma, head and neck, liver or kidney cancer.

The V gene is TRBV27, the J gene TRBJ1-3; tentatively, D is TRBD1 (6 bases). Trimming pared 0 bases from V and 3 bases from J, leaving 12 bases between. The CDR3 length is 16 residues. Germline assignment: CDR1 MNHEY and CDR2 SMNVEV (reference sequence). As DNA, the CDR3 is TGTGCCAGCAGTTTATCAGGGGGGGCAGGTGGAAACACCATATATTTT. It encodes CASSLSGGAGGNTIYF.

The chain employs TRBV28 and TRBJ1-5; the match to TRBD1 covers 8 bases. V lost 7 bases and J lost 6; bases outside the gene matches: 8. The CDR3 length is 14 residues. Looked up from germline, CDR1 is MDHEN and CDR2 is SYDVKM. CDR3 residues: CASNPQQGVQPQHF. The CDR3 nucleotides are TGTGCCAGCAACCCACAACAGGGGGTTCAGCCCCAGCATTTT. The full variable domain, completed using reference TRBV28 and TRBJ1-5, is DVKVTQSSRYLVKRTGEKVFLECVQDMDHENMFWYRQDPGLGLRLIYFSYDVKMKEKGDIPEGYSVSREKKERFSLILESASTNQTSMYLCASNPQQGVQPQHFGDGTRLSIL.

This clone appeared once. CDR3 region: CASRSKQGLMNTEAFF. In nucleotides, the CDR3 is TGTGCCAGCAGGAGCAAACAGGGACTGATGAACACTGAAGCTTTCTTT. The chain employs TRBV28 and TRBJ1-1; maybe TRBD1 (6 bases). Looked up from germline, CDR1 is MDHEN and CDR2 is SYDVKM. The CDR3 spans 16 residues. Trimming shortened V by 6 bases and J by 0 bases, and 17 bases separated the two germline ends.

This chain joins TRBV7-3 and TRBJ2-5; 13 nucleotides agree with TRBD2. The junction had 4 bases not matched to a gene; V was cut back by 5 bases and J by 4 bases. The CDR3 is made up of 15 amino acids. Per germline, CDR1 SGHTA and CDR2 FQGTGA. This CDR3 is CASSGTSGAGETQYF. As DNA, the CDR3 is TGTGCCAGCAGCGGGACTAGCGGGGCAGGAGAGACCCAGTACTTC.

The chain is built from TRBV6-5 and TRBJ2-7; D is uncertain. The CDR3 length is 11 residues. V was clipped by 6 bases and J by 3 bases, with 6 bases between them. Germline V gene sequence: CDR1 MNHEY, CDR2 SVGAGI. The CDR3 DNA reads TGTGCCAGCAGGGTAGGCTACGAGCAGTACTTC. The encoded protein is CASRVGYEQYF.

The V and J genes are TRBV7-9 and TRBJ2-4; D call uncertain. Deletions cut 7 bases from V and 2 bases from J, with 12 bases between. CDR3 length: 14 residues. Germline V gives CDR1 SEHNR, CDR2 FQNEAQ (reference sequence). The CDR3 is CASIGEVTKNIQYF. In nucleotides, the CDR3 is TGTGCCAGCATTGGAGAGGTGACCAAAAACATTCAGTACTTC.